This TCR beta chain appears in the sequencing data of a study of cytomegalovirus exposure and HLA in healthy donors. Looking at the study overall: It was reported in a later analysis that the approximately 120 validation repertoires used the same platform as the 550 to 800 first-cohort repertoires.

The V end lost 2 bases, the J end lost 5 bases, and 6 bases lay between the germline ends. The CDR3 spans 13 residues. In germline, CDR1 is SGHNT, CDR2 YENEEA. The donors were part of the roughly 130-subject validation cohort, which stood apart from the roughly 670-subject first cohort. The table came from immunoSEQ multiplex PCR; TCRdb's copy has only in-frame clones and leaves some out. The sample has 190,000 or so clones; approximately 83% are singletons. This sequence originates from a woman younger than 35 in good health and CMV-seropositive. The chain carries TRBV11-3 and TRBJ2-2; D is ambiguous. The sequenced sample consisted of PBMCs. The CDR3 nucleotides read TGTGCCAGCAGCTTACAGTCGACCGGGGAGCTGTTTTTT. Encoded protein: CASSLQSTGELFF.